One and the same sample provided the 20 T cell receptor beta chains below, sequenced in a study of blood T cell repertoires in COVID-19 (dated by TCRdb to about 2020). The method was the immunoSEQ multiplex PCR assay. Imported from immuneACCESS, the table was reduced by TCRdb to in-frame sequences with V and J called. These copies leave out some clones; in studies compared against another copy, an unresolved V gene accounts for under half, and the cause of the remainder is not known. Within this sample are roughly 140,000 clones, with approximately 81% of them counted one time only. More than 6.5% of the sample is taken by the ten largest. Input material: peripheral blood. Receptors were obtained from a human donor in a cohort sampled during active COVID-19.

V is TRBV6-5 and J is TRBJ2-1; TRBD2 matches 12 bases. V shed 6 bases, J shed 8 bases, and the junction held 8 bases outside the gene matches. This CDR3 comprises 15 residues. Germline CDR1 is MNHEY and CDR2 is SVGAGI. This chain's CDR3 is CASSYKTSGSHEQFF. As DNA, the CDR3 is TGTGCCAGCAGCTATAAGACTAGCGGGAGCCATGAGCAGTTCTTC.

The rearrangement joins TRBV5-6 to TRBJ1-5, with 7 bases that match TRBD1. The CDR3 is 18 residues long. Per germline, CDR1 SGHDT and CDR2 YYEEEE. The V gene end was trimmed by 4 bases and the J gene end by 1 base; junction bases not matched to a gene: 14. The CDR3 DNA sequence: TGTGCCAGCAGCCTTCGACAGGGTAATCGGCTGAGCAATCAGCCCCAGCATTTT. Encoded protein: CASSLRQGNRLSNQPQHF. Full variable domain (outside the CDR3, taken from reference TRBV5-6 and TRBJ1-5): DAGVTQSPTHLIKTRGQQVTLRCSPKSGHDTVSWYQQALGQGPQFIFQYYEEEERQRGNFPDRFSGHQFPNYSSELNVNALLLGDSALYLCASSLRQGNRLSNQPQHFGDGTRLSIL.

This chain links TRBV7-2 with TRBJ2-7; TRBD1 matches at 10 bases. Trimming cost V 2 bases and J 3 bases; bases outside gene matches: 4. This CDR3 spans 15 amino acids. From germline, CDR1 is SGHTA and CDR2 FQGNSA. The CDR3 coding sequence is TGTGCCAGCAGCTTAATCCGGGACAGGGGCTACGAGCAGTACTTC. Its protein is CASSLIRDRGYEQYF.

The V call is TRBV7-6, the J call TRBJ2-7; 7 bases fit TRBD2. Germline V lookup: CDR1 SGHVS, CDR2 FNYEAQ. V shed 0 bases, J shed 5 bases, and the junction held 13 bases outside the gene matches. The CDR3 has 17 amino acids. DNA for the CDR3: TGTGCCAGCAGCTTAGCTATTCCAGGGAGGGTGGACCACGAGCAGTACTTC. It encodes CASSLAIPGRVDHEQYF.

This clone occurred a few times. In DNA, the CDR3 is TGTGCCAGCAGCAAGACGGGTAGCGGGTCCTACGAGCAGTACTTC. Encoded protein: CASSKTGSGSYEQYF. The J gene is TRBJ2-7, the V gene TRBV21-1; the table's D call, TRBD2, has no DNA check behind it. TRBV21-1 is assigned pseudogene status. This CDR3 has 15 amino acids.

The chain couples TRBV9 to TRBJ2-7; 7 bases are shared with TRBD2. The germline V gene encodes CDR1 SGDLS and CDR2 YYNGEE. This CDR3 region has 14 residues. V was pared by 3 bases and J by 2 bases, with 5 bases of the junction left unmatched. CDR3 in amino acids: CASSERDYTYEQYF. In DNA, the CDR3 is TGTGCCAGCAGCGAACGGGACTACACCTACGAGCAGTACTTC.

This chain links TRBV28 with TRBJ2-7, with D possibly matching TRBD1 (5 bases). V was trimmed by 4 bases and J by 1 base, leaving 14 bases between them. The CDR3 runs to 15 residues. CDR1 MDHEN and CDR2 SYDVKM come from the germline V gene. CDR3 coding DNA: TGTGCCAGCAGTTCAACAGGAAAAGGATCCTACGAGCAGTACTTC. It is translated as CASSSTGKGSYEQYF.

In DNA, the CDR3 is TGTGCCAGCAGTGATGGGCTAGCGGGAGATCGAGAGACCCAGTACTTC. Its translation: CASSDGLAGDRETQYF. The genes are TRBV2 and TRBJ2-5; 10 nucleotides match TRBD2. With V trimmed by 3 bases and J by 4 bases, 8 bases remained unmatched. CDR3 size: 16 residues. CDR1 is SNHLY and CDR2 is FYNNEI in the germline V gene.

The V call is TRBV9, the J call TRBJ2-7; 9 bases are a match to TRBD2. The CDR3 spans 15 residues. Trimming took 0 bases from V and 6 from J; bases not matched to a gene: 7. The V gene's germline CDR1 is SGDLS and CDR2 YYNGEE. In DNA form, the CDR3 reads TGTGCCAGCAGCGTAGCTGGCGGGAGGGGTGTCGAGCAGTACTTC. It is translated as CASSVAGGRGVEQYF.

This rearrangement joins TRBV6-5 to TRBJ1-2; D is ambiguous. The CDR3 runs to 15 residues. Germline CDR1 and CDR2: MNHEY and SVGAGI. Trimming pared 6 bases from V and 2 bases from J, leaving 16 bases between. The CDR3 region has the DNA TGTGCCAGCAGCCTAGGAGGCGGCCTGAACTATGGCTACACCTTC. Translated: CASSLGGGLNYGYTF.

This chain joins TRBV10-3 and TRBJ2-2; 16 nucleotides align to TRBD2. Germline values: CDR1 ENHRY, CDR2 SYGVKD. The CDR3 covers 17 residues. Trimming took 6 bases from V and 7 from J; bases not matched to a gene: 8. CDR3 bases: TGTGCCATCAGCTCGGGACTAGCGGGAGGGCCCGGCGGGGAGCTGTTTTTT. It specifies CAISSGLAGGPGGELFF.

V gene TRBV7-2 combines with J gene TRBJ2-7; D ambiguous. Trimming cost V 0 bases and J 7 bases, with 4 bases left between them. Looked up from germline, CDR1 is SGHTA and CDR2 is FQGNSA. This CDR3 is 11 amino acids long. CDR3 coding DNA: TGTGCCAGCAGCTTAGCGCGGGAGCAGTACTTC. It is translated as CASSLAREQYF.

The chain employs TRBV21-1 and TRBJ2-1; the D call of TRBD2 is as the table states it, not checked on the DNA. TRBV21-1 is flagged as a pseudogene. The CDR3 covers 19 residues. The CDR3 DNA sequence: TGTGCCAGCAGCAAAGCATCCGGGGGGACGCCGTATGACATTTGTGAGCAGTTCTTC. Protein: CASSKASGGTPYDICEQFF.

The chain has TRBV7-2 and TRBJ2-1; no clear D gene. Per germline, CDR1 SGHTA and CDR2 FQGNSA. With 5 bases removed from V and 8 bases from J, the gap between germline ends came to 13 bases. CDR3 size: 13 residues. CDR3 amino acids: CASSRGLFDEQFF. The CDR3 DNA follows: TGTGCCAGCAGCCGAGGTTTATTCGATGAGCAGTTCTTC.

The chain carries TRBV6-5 and TRBJ2-4, with 7 bases aligning to TRBD1. The V gene's germline CDR1 is MNHEY and CDR2 SVGAGI. The CDR3 contains 14 residues. J gave up 3 bases and V 7 bases, and 6 bases lay outside the gene matches. This CDR3 is CASNPRDSKNIQYF. The CDR3 nucleotides are TGTGCCAGCAACCCCCGGGACAGCAAAAACATTCAGTACTTC.

V is TRBV7-9 and J is TRBJ2-2; TRBD1 matches 7 bases. The ends lost 6 bases at V and 4 bases at J; junction bases unmatched: 8. Germline V gene lookup returns CDR1 SEHNR and CDR2 FQNEAQ (reference sequence). The CDR3 sequence is 15 residues long. The CDR3 sequence is CASSHHRGGTGELFF. In nucleotides, the CDR3 is TGTGCCAGCAGTCATCACAGGGGTGGCACCGGGGAGCTGTTTTTT.

The rearrangement uses TRBV15 and TRBJ2-7; 8 bases are a match to TRBD2. With 4 bases clipped from V and 6 bases from J, the junction kept 11 bases outside the gene matches. Germline CDR1 is LNHNV and CDR2 is YYDKDF (reference sequence). There are 15 residues in the CDR3. The CDR3 sequence is CATSNSGGIGLEQYF. The CDR3 nucleotides are TGTGCCACCAGCAATTCGGGGGGGATCGGTCTCGAGCAGTACTTC. The full variable domain, rest sourced from reference TRBV15 and TRBJ2-7, is DAMVIQNPRYQVTQFGKPVTLSCSQTLNHNVMYWYQQKSSQAPKLLFHYYDKDFNNEADTPDNFQSRRPNTSFCFLDIRSPGLGDTAMYLCATSNSGGIGLEQYFGPGTRLTVT.

This clone was picked up a small number of times. The chain carries TRBV29-1 and TRBJ1-2, with D perhaps TRBD1 (6 bases). From germline, CDR1 is SQVTM and CDR2 ANQGSEA. This CDR3 has 14 residues. The V gene lost 6 bases and the J gene lost 2 bases, with 16 bases spanning the gap. The CDR3 spells CSVLTGTRNYGYTF. CDR3 bases: TGCAGCGTCCTGACCGGGACACGGAACTATGGCTACACCTTC.

This chain links TRBV7-3 with TRBJ1-2; a weak D match, TRBD1 (5 bases). Germline V gene data show CDR1 as SGHTA and CDR2 as FQGTGA. V lost 2 bases to trimming and J lost 0 bases, with 10 bases between them. This CDR3 has 15 residues. CDR3 protein: CASSLWPGTNYGYTF. The CDR3 DNA is TGTGCCAGCAGCTTATGGCCAGGGACTAACTATGGCTACACCTTC.

The chain recombines TRBV5-6 with TRBJ1-1, with D hard to call. The V and J ends lost 4 bases and 7 bases respectively, with 17 bases between them. Germline CDR1 SGHDT, CDR2 YYEEEE. This CDR3 spans 14 amino acids. The CDR3 here is CASSPLDIRVEAFF. In nucleotides, the CDR3 is TGTGCCAGCAGCCCCCTCGACATCAGAGTTGAAGCTTTCTTT.